This paragraph covers one T cell receptor beta chain sequence. The sample is drawn from a study of cytomegalovirus exposure and HLA in healthy donors. The PCR was carried out with 60 Vbeta primers and 13 Jbeta primers. The protocol was immunoSEQ multiplex PCR, while the TCRdb copy is restricted to in-frame clones and leaves out a portion. This table has under 150,000 clones, 50% to 70% appearing once. The source of this sequence is a woman between 40 and 50 years old in good health and CMV-seropositive. The specimen was PBMCs.

The CDR3 DNA follows: TGTGCCAGCAGTGCAAAGTCGAGGGTTGAAGCTTTCTTT. Amino acid sequence: CASSAKSRVEAFF. The chain joins TRBV6-1 to TRBJ1-1, with no clear D. The V gene's germline CDR1 is MNHNS and CDR2 SASEGT. This CDR3 region has 13 residues. V was cut by 4 bases and J by 7 bases, with 13 bases left in between.